This T cell receptor (beta chain) was captured in a study of blood T cell repertoires in COVID-19. About the study: The analysed material was cDNA or gDNA that came from T cells, B-cell-depleted T cells, or PBMCs.

In the original processing: Cell counts per sample came from amplifying reference gene primers. Libraries were prepared by immunoSEQ multiplex PCR; TCRdb keeps only in-frame clonotypes and omits some of them. Clone size and the V and J calls come from that table; the DNA yielded D and trimming. The table has hundreds of thousands of clones, around 90% seen once; the top ten hold 0.75% to 0.85%. CDR3 length: 13 residues. V dropped 8 bases and J dropped 2 bases, with 12 bases sitting between them. Germline CDR1 reads MNHEY; CDR2 reads SMNVEV (reference sequence). The genes are TRBV27 and TRBJ1-1; D is perhaps TRBD1 (5 bases). The sequenced sample was peripheral blood. This sequence originates from a young man with COVID-19, enrolled during active disease. CDR3 region: CASLPTGNTEAFF. The CDR3 region has the DNA TGTGCCAGCCTACCCACAGGAAACACTGAAGCTTTCTTT.